Listed below are T cell receptor beta chains from one sample, sequenced in a study of shared clonotypes between healthy human individuals. This table comes from immunoSEQ multiplex PCR, and its TCRdb copy is limited to in-frame clones, with some not included. Altogether over 2,000,000 clones are present, 90% to 95% being singletons, with the ten largest covering 1.5% to 2%. The material sequenced was naive CD8+ T cells from PBMCs. The receptors originated from a man younger than 35 in good health. Some clones in this sample may be carry-over from other donors' samples. Each CDR3 is given with its conserved first and last residue. The D gene is left open where the match is weak. For some rows the clone size is stated as once, few or many, or as a class when expanded; others skip it.

v_call	j_call	d_call	clone_size	cdr3_length	cdr3_nt	cdr3_aa
TRBV7-9	TRBJ2-1	.	.	13	TGTGCCAGCAGCTTAGGGGCATACAATGAGCAGTTCTTC	CASSLGAYNEQFF
TRBV4-1	TRBJ1-4	.	.	16	TGCGCCAGCAGCCAAGATCCTCCCGGGTTTACGGAAAAACTGTTTTTT	CASSQDPPGFTEKLFF
TRBV7-9	TRBJ2-7	TRBD1	.	15	TGTGCCAGCAGCCCCCCGGGACAGGCTTACTACGAGCAGTACTTC	CASSPPGQAYYEQYF
TRBV7-9	TRBJ2-3	TRBD2	.	18	TGTGCCAGCAGCTTCATCGAGGGACTAGCGGGATACACAGATACGCAGTATTTT	CASSFIEGLAGYTDTQYF
TRBV5-5	TRBJ2-7	TRBD2	.	15	TGTGCCAGCGAAAGACTAGCGGGAGGTGGATACGAGCAGTACTTC	CASERLAGGGYEQYF
TRBV5-8	TRBJ2-2	.	.	13	TGTGCCAGCAGCCTAGCATCCTCCGGGGAGCTGTTTTTT	CASSLASSGELFF
TRBV27	TRBJ1-5	.	.	14	TGTGCCAGCAGTTTATTGGGATCCGATCAGCCCCAGCATTTT	CASSLLGSDQPQHF
TRBV9	TRBJ2-7	TRBD1	.	14	TGTGCCAGCAGCGTAGGGGACAGACCTTACGAGCAGTACTTC	CASSVGDRPYEQYF
TRBV13	TRBJ2-4	.	.	17	TGTGCCAGCAGCTTAGAGGACCCAAACCAGGCCAAAAACATTCAGTACTTC	CASSLEDPNQAKNIQYF
TRBV4-1	TRBJ2-3	.	once	17	TGCGCCAGCAGCCAAGTCACCCCCTTTACCGGCACAGATACGCAGTATTTT	CASSQVTPFTGTDTQYF
TRBV27	TRBJ2-7	TRBD2	.	13	TGTGCCAGCAAACCGGGACTAGCTTACGAGCAGTACTTC	CASKPGLAYEQYF
TRBV5-1	TRBJ1-4	TRBD1	.	16	TGCGCCAGCAGATCTCTCCTGGACAGGGGGCATGAAAAACTGTTTTTT	CASRSLLDRGHEKLFF
TRBV6-5	TRBJ2-7	TRBD2	.	14	TGTGCCAGCAGTAGAGAGCGGGAGGCCTACGAGCAGTACTTC	CASSREREAYEQYF
TRBV4-3	TRBJ2-7	.	.	16	TGCGCCAGCAGCCAGCACGGGACCCTGAACTCCTACGAGCAGTACTTC	CASSQHGTLNSYEQYF
TRBV7-2	TRBJ1-2	.	.	14	TGTGCCAGCACTTTATGGGACCTTAACTATGGCTACACCTTC	CASTLWDLNYGYTF
TRBV7-8	TRBJ2-5	.	once	14	TGTGCCAGCAGCTTAGGGGCCGCGGCGGAGACCCAGTACTTC	CASSLGAAAETQYF
TRBV4-2	TRBJ2-2	.	.	16	TGTGCCAGCAGCCAAGAAGTAGCAGCTAACACCGGGGAGCTGTTTTTT	CASSQEVAANTGELFF
TRBV5-8	TRBJ2-7	.	.	13	TGTGCCAGCAGCTTGGCCGAGGGCTACGAGCAGTACTTC	CASSLAEGYEQYF
TRBV7-9	TRBJ2-7	.	.	15	TGTGCCAGCAGCACCGTGGGACAAGACCGGGGGGAGCAGTACTTC	CASSTVGQDRGEQYF
TRBV28	TRBJ2-3	.	.	18	TGTGCCAGCAGTTTCGTCGGGAAGAGGGAATGGGGCACAGATACGCAGTATTTT	CASSFVGKREWGTDTQYF
TRBV4-3	TRBJ2-7	TRBD2	once	15	TGCGCCAGCAGCCAAGATCGGGGACTAACCTACGAGCAGTACTTC	CASSQDRGLTYEQYF
TRBV28	TRBJ2-7	.	.	16	TGTGCCAGCAGTTTAGACTTCAGGGAAGTCGACTACGAGCAGTACTTC	CASSLDFREVDYEQYF
TRBV5-1	TRBJ2-7	TRBD2	.	14	TGCGCCAGCAGCTTCGGACTAGGCTCCTACGAGCAGTACTTC	CASSFGLGSYEQYF
TRBV6-5	TRBJ2-2	.	.	14	TGTGCCAGCAGCTTACCAGGAAACACCGGGGAGCTGTTTTTT	CASSLPGNTGELFF
TRBV14	TRBJ2-1	TRBD2	.	15	TGTGCCAGCAGCCGTCGGGAGGAGGTCTTCAATGAGCAGTTCTTC	CASSRREEVFNEQFF
TRBV28	TRBJ2-5	.	.	14	TGTGCCAGCAGTTCCCCGCCGGAACAAGAGACCCAGTACTTC	CASSSPPEQETQYF
TRBV9	TRBJ1-1	.	.	12	TGTGCCAGCAGCCCCGGTGGGGCTGAAGCTTTCTTT	CASSPGGAEAFF
TRBV7-3	TRBJ2-7	.	.	15	TGTGCCAGCAGCGCGACCGGGACACCCTCCTACGAGCAGTACTTC	CASSATGTPSYEQYF
TRBV25-1	TRBJ2-4	.	.	15	TGTGCCAGCAGTGAATCCAGCAGGGGCAAAAACATTCAGTACTTC	CASSESSRGKNIQYF
TRBV5-6	TRBJ2-2	.	.	13	TGTGCCAGCCGCTACGGGGTGGCCGGGGAGCTGTTTTTT	CASRYGVAGELFF
TRBV19	TRBJ2-1	.	.	14	TGTGCCAGTAGTATCTACAGGGGGGGCAATGAGCAGTTCTTC	CASSIYRGGNEQFF
TRBV9	TRBJ1-4	TRBD1	.	16	TGTGCCAGCAGCGTGGGACAGGGCCTTGGTAATGAAAAACTGTTTTTT	CASSVGQGLGNEKLFF
TRBV7-9	TRBJ2-7	TRBD1	once	14	TGTGCCAGCAGCAATGGACAGGGGACCTACGAGCAGTACTTC	CASSNGQGTYEQYF
TRBV15	TRBJ2-3	.	once	14	TGTGCCACCAGCGAGGTTCCGGGTGCAGATACGCAGTATTTT	CATSEVPGADTQYF
TRBV28	TRBJ1-2	.	.	14	TGTGCCACCAATACCCTCAATAATGGGGGCGGCTACACCTTC	CATNTLNNGGGYTF
TRBV14	TRBJ2-1	.	.	17	TGTGCCAGCAGCCAAGAAGGGCCGAGGGACTTGTACAATGAGCAGTTCTTC	CASSQEGPRDLYNEQFF
TRBV6-6	TRBJ1-4	.	.	16	TGTGCCAGCAGTCTCCACAGTGGGAGGGCTAATGAAAAACTGTTTTTT	CASSLHSGRANEKLFF
TRBV2	TRBJ1-1	TRBD1	.	14	TGTGCCAGCAGGGACGGACAGGGCGGTACTGAAGCTTTCTTT	CASRDGQGGTEAFF
TRBV2	TRBJ1-4	.	.	15	TGTGCCAGCAGTGAAGTCGTGGGACGTAATGAAAAACTGTTTTTT	CASSEVVGRNEKLFF
TRBV2	TRBJ1-2	.	.	13	TGTGCCAGCAGTCCCAGGGATAACTATGGCTACACCTTC	CASSPRDNYGYTF
TRBV19	TRBJ2-1	.	.	16	TGTGCCAGTAGCCAAATACAGGGTGGGTCCGCGGATGAGCAGTTCTTC	CASSQIQGGSADEQFF
TRBV9	TRBJ1-1	.	.	16	TGTGCCAGCAGCCTAGATTATAGGGGCTTGAACACTGAAGCTTTCTTT	CASSLDYRGLNTEAFF
TRBV5-5	TRBJ2-1	.	.	16	TGTGCCAGCAGCCGCTTTGGGCTAGCGTCCTACAATGAGCAGTTCTTC	CASSRFGLASYNEQFF
TRBV7-3	TRBJ1-1	.	.	14	TGTGCCAGCAGCTTACAGGGGCCGGACACTGAAGCTTTCTTT	CASSLQGPDTEAFF